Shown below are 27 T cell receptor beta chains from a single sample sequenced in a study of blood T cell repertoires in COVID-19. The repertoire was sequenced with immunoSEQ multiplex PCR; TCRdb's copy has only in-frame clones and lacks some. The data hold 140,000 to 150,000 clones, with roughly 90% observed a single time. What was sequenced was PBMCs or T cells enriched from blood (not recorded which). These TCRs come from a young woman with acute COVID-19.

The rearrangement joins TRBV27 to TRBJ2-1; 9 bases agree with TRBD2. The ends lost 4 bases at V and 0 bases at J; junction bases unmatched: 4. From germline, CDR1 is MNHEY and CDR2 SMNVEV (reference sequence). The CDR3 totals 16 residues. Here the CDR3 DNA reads TGTGCCAGCAGTTCTAGCGGGGCAAGCTCCTACAATGAGCAGTTCTTC. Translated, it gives CASSSSGASSYNEQFF.

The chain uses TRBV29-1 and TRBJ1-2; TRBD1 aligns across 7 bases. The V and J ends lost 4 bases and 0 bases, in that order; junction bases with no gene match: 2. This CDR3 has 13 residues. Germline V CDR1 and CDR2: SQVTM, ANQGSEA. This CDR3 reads CSVAGTANYGYTF. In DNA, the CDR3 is TGCAGCGTTGCCGGGACAGCTAACTATGGCTACACCTTC.

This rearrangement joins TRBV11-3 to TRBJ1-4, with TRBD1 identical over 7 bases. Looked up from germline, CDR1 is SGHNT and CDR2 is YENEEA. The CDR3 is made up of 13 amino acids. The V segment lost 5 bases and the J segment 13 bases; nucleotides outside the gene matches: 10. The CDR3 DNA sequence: TGTGCCAGCAGCCGCCCCCTTGACAGGGCACTGTTTTTT. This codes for CASSRPLDRALFF. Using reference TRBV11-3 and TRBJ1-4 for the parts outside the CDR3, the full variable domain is EAGVVQSPRYKIIEKKQPVAFWCNPISGHNTLYWYLQNLGQGPELLIRYENEEAVDDSQLPKDRFSAERLKGVDSTLKIQPAELGDSAVYLCASSRPLDRALFFGSGTQLSVL.

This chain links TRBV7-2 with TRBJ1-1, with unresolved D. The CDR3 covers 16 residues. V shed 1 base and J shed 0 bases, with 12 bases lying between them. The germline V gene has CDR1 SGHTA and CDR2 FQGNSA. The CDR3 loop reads CASSLVAQTMNTEAFF. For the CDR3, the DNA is TGTGCCAGCAGCTTAGTGGCGCAGACAATGAACACTGAAGCTTTCTTT. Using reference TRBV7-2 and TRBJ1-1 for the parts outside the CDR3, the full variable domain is GAGVSQSPSNKVTEKGKDVELRCDPISGHTALYWYRQSLGQGLEFLIYFQGNSAPDKSGLPSDRFSAERTGGSVSTLTIQRTQQEDSAVYLCASSLVAQTMNTEAFFGQGTRLTVV.

CDR3 in amino acids: CAISAGAGRLAQYF. The CDR3 DNA reads as TGTGCCATCAGTGCAGGCGCGGGCCGTTTGGCCCAGTACTTC. The genes are TRBV10-3 and TRBJ2-5; a weak D match, TRBD2 (5 bases). V lost 4 bases, J lost 9 bases, and 18 bases lay in between. Per the germline V gene, CDR1 is ENHRY and CDR2 is SYGVKD. The CDR3 length is 14 residues.

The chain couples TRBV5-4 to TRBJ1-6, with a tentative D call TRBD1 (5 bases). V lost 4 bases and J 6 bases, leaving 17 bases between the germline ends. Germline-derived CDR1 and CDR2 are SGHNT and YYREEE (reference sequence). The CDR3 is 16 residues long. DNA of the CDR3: TGTGCCAGCAGCCAAGGGGTTCCGATGTCTAATTCACCCCTCCACTTT. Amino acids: CASSQGVPMSNSPLHF.

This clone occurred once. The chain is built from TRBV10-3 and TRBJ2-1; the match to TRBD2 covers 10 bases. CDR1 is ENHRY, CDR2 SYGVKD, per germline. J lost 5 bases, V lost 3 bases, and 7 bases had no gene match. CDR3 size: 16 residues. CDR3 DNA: TGTGCCATCAGTGACCCAACGGGACTAGCGCACAATGAGCAGTTCTTC. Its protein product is CAISDPTGLAHNEQFF.

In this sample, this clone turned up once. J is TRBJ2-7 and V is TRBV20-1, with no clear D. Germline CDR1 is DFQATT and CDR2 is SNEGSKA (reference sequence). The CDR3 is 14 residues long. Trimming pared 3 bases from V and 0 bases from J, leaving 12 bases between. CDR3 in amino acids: CSASRQGSSYEQYF. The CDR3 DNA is TGCAGTGCTAGTAGACAAGGTAGCTCCTACGAGCAGTACTTC.

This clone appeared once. The CDR3 nucleotides read TGTGCCAGCAGTGACTCGACTAGCGGGGACTACAATGAGCAGTTCTTC. Translated, it gives CASSDSTSGDYNEQFF. This sequence joins TRBV6-4 and TRBJ2-1, with TRBD2 matching 11 bases. CDR1 is MRHNA and CDR2 is SNTAGT in the germline V gene. The CDR3 runs to 16 residues. V gave up 0 bases and J gave up 3 bases; unmatched junction bases: 1.

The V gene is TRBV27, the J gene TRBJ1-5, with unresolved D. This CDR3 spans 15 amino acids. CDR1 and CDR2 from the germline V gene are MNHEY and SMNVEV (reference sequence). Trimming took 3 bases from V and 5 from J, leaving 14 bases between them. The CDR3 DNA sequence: TGTGCCAGCAGTTTTTCCCCAGGCTCGGATCAGCCCCAGCATTTT. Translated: CASSFSPGSDQPQHF.

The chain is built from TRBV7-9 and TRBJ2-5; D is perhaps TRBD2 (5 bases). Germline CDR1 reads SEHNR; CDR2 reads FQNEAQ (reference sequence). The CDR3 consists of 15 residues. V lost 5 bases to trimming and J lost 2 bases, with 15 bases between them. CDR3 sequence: CASSVYGELQETQYF. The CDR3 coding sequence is TGTGCCAGCAGCGTCTATGGGGAGTTACAAGAGACCCAGTACTTC.

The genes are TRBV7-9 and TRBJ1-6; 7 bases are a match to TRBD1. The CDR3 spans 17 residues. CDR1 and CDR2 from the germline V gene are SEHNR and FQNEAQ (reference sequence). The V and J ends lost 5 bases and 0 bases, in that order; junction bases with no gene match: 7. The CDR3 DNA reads TGTGCCAGCAGCCGGGGACAGCTGAGCTCCTATAATTCACCCCTCCACTTT. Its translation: CASSRGQLSSYNSPLHF.

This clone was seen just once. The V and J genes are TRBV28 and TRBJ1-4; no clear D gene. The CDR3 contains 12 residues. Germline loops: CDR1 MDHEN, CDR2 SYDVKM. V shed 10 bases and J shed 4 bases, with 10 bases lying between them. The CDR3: CAISGDNEKLFF. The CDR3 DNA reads TGTGCCATTTCGGGAGATAATGAAAAACTGTTTTTT.

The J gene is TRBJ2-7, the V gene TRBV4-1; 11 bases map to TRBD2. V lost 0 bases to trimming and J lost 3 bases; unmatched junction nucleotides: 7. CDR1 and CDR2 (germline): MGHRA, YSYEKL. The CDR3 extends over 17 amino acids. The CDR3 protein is CASSQDLLAGVLYEQYF. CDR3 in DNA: TGCGCCAGCAGCCAAGATCTACTAGCGGGAGTTCTCTACGAGCAGTACTTC.

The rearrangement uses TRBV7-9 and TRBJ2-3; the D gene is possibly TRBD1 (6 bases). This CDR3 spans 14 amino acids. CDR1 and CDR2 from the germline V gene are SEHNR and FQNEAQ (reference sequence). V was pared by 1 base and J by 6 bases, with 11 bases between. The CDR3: CASSLGQGSDTQYF. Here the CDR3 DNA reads TGTGCCAGCAGCTTAGGCCAGGGGAGCGATACGCAGTATTTT.

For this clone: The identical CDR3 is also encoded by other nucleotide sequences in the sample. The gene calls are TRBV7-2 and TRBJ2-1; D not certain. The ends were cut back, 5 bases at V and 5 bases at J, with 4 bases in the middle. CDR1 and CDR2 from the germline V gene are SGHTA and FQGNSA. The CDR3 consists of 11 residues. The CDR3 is CASSPDNEQFF. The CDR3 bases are TGTGCCAGCAGCCCGGACAATGAGCAGTTCTTC.

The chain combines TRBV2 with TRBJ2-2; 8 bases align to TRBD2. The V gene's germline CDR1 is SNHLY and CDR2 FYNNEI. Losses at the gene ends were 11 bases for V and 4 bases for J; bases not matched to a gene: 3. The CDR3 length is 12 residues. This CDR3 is CALGGGTGELFF. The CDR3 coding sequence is TGTGCCCTCGGGGGGGGCACCGGGGAGCTGTTTTTT.

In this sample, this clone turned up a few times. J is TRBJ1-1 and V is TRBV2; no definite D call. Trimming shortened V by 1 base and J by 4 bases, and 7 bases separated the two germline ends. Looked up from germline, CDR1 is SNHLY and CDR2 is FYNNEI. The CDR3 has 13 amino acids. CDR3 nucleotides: TGTGCCAGCAGTGAAGAGGCAGGCACTGAAGCTTTCTTT. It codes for CASSEEAGTEAFF.

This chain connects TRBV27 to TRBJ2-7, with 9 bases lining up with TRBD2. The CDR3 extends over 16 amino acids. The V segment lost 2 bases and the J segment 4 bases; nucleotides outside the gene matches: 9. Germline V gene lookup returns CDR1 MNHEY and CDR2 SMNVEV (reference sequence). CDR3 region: CASSLILAGGPYEQYF. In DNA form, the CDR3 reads TGTGCCAGCAGTTTAATCTTGGCGGGAGGGCCTTACGAGCAGTACTTC.

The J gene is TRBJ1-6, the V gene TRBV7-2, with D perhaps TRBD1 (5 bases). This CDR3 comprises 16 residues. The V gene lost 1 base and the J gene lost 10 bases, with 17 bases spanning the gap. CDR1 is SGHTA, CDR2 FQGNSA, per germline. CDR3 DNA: TGTGCCAGCAGCTTAGAGGTGGTGGGGGGAGGCTCACCCCTCCACTTT. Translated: CASSLEVVGGGSPLHF.

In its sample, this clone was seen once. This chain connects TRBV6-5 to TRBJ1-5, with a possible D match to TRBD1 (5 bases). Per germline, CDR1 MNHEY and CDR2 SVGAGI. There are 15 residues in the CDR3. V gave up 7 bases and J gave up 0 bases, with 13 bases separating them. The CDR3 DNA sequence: TGTGCCAGCACCCCAGGGAAGTATAGCAATCAGCCCCAGCATTTT. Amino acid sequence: CASTPGKYSNQPQHF.

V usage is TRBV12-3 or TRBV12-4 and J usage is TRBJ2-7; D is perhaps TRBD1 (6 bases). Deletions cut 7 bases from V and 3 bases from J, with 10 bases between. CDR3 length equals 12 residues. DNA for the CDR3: TGTGCCAGCACCATAGGGGGCTACGAGCAGTACTTC. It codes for CASTIGGYEQYF.

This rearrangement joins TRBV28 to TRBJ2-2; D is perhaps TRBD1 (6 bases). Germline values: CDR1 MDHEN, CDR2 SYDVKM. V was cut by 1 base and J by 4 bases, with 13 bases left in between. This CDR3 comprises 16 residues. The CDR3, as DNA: TGTGCCAGCAGTTTATTAGGCAGGGGACCCACCGGGGAGCTGTTTTTT. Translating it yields CASSLLGRGPTGELFF. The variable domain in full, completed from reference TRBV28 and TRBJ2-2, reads DVKVTQSSRYLVKRTGEKVFLECVQDMDHENMFWYRQDPGLGLRLIYFSYDVKMKEKGDIPEGYSVSREKKERFSLILESASTNQTSMYLCASSLLGRGPTGELFFGEGSRLTVL.

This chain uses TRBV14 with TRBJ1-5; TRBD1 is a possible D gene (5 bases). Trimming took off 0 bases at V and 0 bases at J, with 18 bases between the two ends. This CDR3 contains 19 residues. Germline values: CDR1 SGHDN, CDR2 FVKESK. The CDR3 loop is CASSQDSTEQQDSNQPQHF. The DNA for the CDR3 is TGTGCCAGCAGCCAAGATTCGACAGAGCAACAAGATAGCAATCAGCCCCAGCATTTT.

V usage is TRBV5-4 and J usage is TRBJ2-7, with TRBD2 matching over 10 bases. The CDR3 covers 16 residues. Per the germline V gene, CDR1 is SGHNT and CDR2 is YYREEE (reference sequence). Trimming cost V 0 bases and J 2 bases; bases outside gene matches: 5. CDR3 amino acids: CASSLGTSGIPYEQYF. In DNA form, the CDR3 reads TGTGCCAGCAGCTTGGGGACTAGCGGAATACCCTACGAGCAGTACTTC.

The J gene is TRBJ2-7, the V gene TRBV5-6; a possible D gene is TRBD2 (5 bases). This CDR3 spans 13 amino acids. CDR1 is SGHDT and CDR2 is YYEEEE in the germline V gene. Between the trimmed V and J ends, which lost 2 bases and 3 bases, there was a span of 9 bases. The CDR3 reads CASSFEGSYEQYF. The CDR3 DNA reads TGTGCCAGCAGCTTCGAGGGTAGCTACGAGCAGTACTTC.

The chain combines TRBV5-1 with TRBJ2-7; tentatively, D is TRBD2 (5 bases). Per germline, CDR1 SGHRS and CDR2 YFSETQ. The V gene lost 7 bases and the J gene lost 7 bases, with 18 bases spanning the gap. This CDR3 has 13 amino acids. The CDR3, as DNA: TGCGCCAGCGGAGAGGGCCAACGTTGGGAGCAGTACTTC. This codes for CASGEGQRWEQYF.